This entry lists 10 T cell receptor beta chains sequenced from one sample in a study of T cells in Graves' hyperthyroidism and ophthalmopathy. Using RNA transcripts as the source, TCR beta CDR3 regions were amplified. The TCR CDR3 was amplified in a first-round RT-PCR using the HTBI primer set. MiXCR, run by TCRdb on the multiplex PCR reads, gives a single entry per CDR3 protein. Of around 520,000 distinct CDR3 sequences listed, around 22% are singletons. Specimen: blood. All receptors derive from a woman aged 25 to 39 with Graves' ophthalmopathy.

The chain joins TRBV12-3 or TRBV12-4 to TRBJ2-7; 9 nucleotides line up with TRBD1. This CDR3 has 16 amino acids. Trimming removed 2 bases from V and 6 bases from J; junction bases left unmatched: 11. CDR3 nucleotides: TGTGCCAGCAGTTTATCCCTCTTACAGGGGGCGCGCGAGCAGTACTTC. This sequence encodes CASSLSLLQGAREQYF.

The sample holds many counts of this clonotype. The J gene is TRBJ1-2, the V gene TRBV6-1, with no clear D. The CDR3 runs to 14 residues. V gave up 10 bases and J gave up 3 bases, with 18 bases separating them. Germline V gene lookup returns CDR1 MNHNS and CDR2 SASEGT. The CDR3 nucleotides are TGTGCCATGCGGGGATTCGTCTTTTACTATGGCTACACCTTC. It specifies CAMRGFVFYYGYTF.

On this clonotype itself: A much larger clone lies one base from this, so it may be a read error. The genes are TRBV5-1 and TRBJ2-5; TRBD2 matches at 13 bases. The CDR3 covers 17 residues. Per the germline V gene, CDR1 is SGHRS and CDR2 is YFSETQ. The CDR3 sequence: CASSLGSTSGGRETKYF. The DNA for the CDR3 is TGCGCCAGCAGCTTGGGTTCGACTAGCGGGGGGCGAGAGACCAAGTACTTC.

This chain connects TRBV9 to TRBJ1-1; tentative D call: TRBD1 (5 bases). The CDR3 has 12 amino acids. The germline gives CDR1 SGDLS, CDR2 YYNGEE. The V end lost 1 base, the J end lost 12 bases, and 13 bases lay between the germline ends. The CDR3 DNA reads TGTGCCAGCAGCGTAATCCGGGGGGAACCTTTCTTT. Its translation is CASSVIRGEPFF.

The chain uses TRBV25-1 and TRBJ2-5, with TRBD1 as a possible D gene (6 bases). Germline assignment: CDR1 MGHDK and CDR2 SYGVNS. The V and J ends lost 2 bases and 5 bases respectively, with 12 bases between them. CDR3 size: 14 residues. The CDR3 sequence: CASSEAGAGETQYF. As DNA, the CDR3 is TGTGCCAGCAGTGAAGCAGGGGCCGGGGAGACCCAGTACTTC.

This clonotype was picked up many times. The chain is built from TRBV10-3 and TRBJ1-2; tentatively, D is TRBD1 (6 bases). The V end lost 0 bases, the J end lost 8 bases, and 13 bases lay between the germline ends. Germline V CDR1 and CDR2: ENHRY, SYGVKD. This CDR3 is 14 amino acids long. Written as DNA, the CDR3 is TGTGCCATCAGTGAGTCGGGGGCGGTCGGAGGCTACACCTTC. Amino acids: CAISESGAVGGYTF.

This clonotype was seen repeatedly, ten times or more. The chain has TRBV6-5 and TRBJ2-7; 9 bases line up with TRBD1. The CDR3 has 15 amino acids. The germline V gene has CDR1 MNHEY and CDR2 SVGAGI. Trimming cost V 6 bases and J 1 base; bases outside gene matches: 7. Here the CDR3 reads CASSPSGTGSYEQYF. In DNA, the CDR3 is TGTGCCAGCAGCCCCTCCGGGACAGGGTCCTACGAGCAGTACTTC.

In its sample, this clonotype was seen many times. The chain is built from TRBV19 and TRBJ1-2; tentatively, D is TRBD1 (5 bases). This CDR3 is built from 16 residues. Germline loops: CDR1 LNHDA, CDR2 SQIVND (reference sequence). V was trimmed by 1 base and J by 8 bases, leaving 20 bases between them. This CDR3 reads CASSIVARDGAGGYTF. The CDR3 nucleotides read TGTGCCAGTAGTATAGTAGCGAGGGACGGCGCTGGAGGCTACACCTTC.

This clonotype was seen repeatedly, ten times or more. The chain employs TRBV3-1 and TRBJ2-7, with D hard to call. Germline assignment: CDR1 LGHDT and CDR2 YNNKEL (reference sequence). The CDR3 sequence is 13 residues long. The V end lost 2 bases, the J end lost 6 bases, and 11 bases lay between the germline ends. The CDR3 is CASSQSTSAEQYF. The CDR3, as DNA: TGTGCCAGCAGCCAATCCACGTCTGCCGAGCAGTACTTC.

To note about this clonotype: A read error is possible here, since a much larger clone lies one base away. The rearrangement links TRBV11-2 to TRBJ1-1; D is unresolved. Germline CDR1 is SGHAT and CDR2 is FQNNGV. The CDR3 is 12 amino acids. The CDR3 nucleotides read TGTGCCTGCAGCCCGGGAGTAGATGAAGCTTTCTTT. This sequence encodes CACSPGVDEAFF. The entire variable domain, with the rest obtained from reference TRBV11-2 and TRBJ1-1, is as follows: EAGVAQSPRYKIIEKRQSVAFWCNPISGHATLYWYQQILGQGPKLLIQFQNNGVVDDSQLPKDRFSAERLKGVDSTLKIQPAKLEDSAVYLCACSPGVDEAFFGQGTRLTVV.